Presented here are 14 T cell receptor beta chains from one specimen sequenced in a study of cytomegalovirus exposure and HLA in healthy donors. Sequencing was performed with immunoSEQ multiplex PCR; in TCRdb, only in-frame clones are kept and a portion is missing. There are under 400,000 clones in the sample; roughly 86% occur only once, and around 0.91% lies in the top ten. Sequenced material: PBMCs. The receptor set was obtained from a man aged 25 to 40 in good health and CMV-seronegative.

The chain uses TRBV30 and TRBJ2-7; TRBD1 matches 7 bases. J gave up 5 bases and V 4 bases, and 14 bases lay outside the gene matches. This CDR3 spans 15 amino acids. Germline CDR1 and CDR2: GTSNPN and SVGIG (reference sequence). CDR3 sequence (DNA): TGTGCCTGGACGGCGGACAGGCTCTACGAGGACGAGCAGTACTTC. Amino acid sequence: CAWTADRLYEDEQYF. The variable domain in full, with the rest retrieved from reference TRBV30 and TRBJ2-7, is SQTIHQWPATLVQPVGSPLSLECTVEGTSNPNLYWYRQAAGRGLQLLFYSVGIGQISSEVPQNLSASRPQDRQFILSSKKLLLSDSGFYLCAWTADRLYEDEQYFGPGTRLTVT.

This chain connects TRBV5-6 to TRBJ2-3; weak D call: TRBD1 (6 bases). Germline CDR1 and CDR2: SGHDT and YYEEEE. Trimming removed 1 base at V and 5 bases at J, with 11 bases between. This CDR3 has 14 amino acids. The CDR3 sequence is CASSLWGQVDTQYF. CDR3 sequence (DNA): TGTGCCAGCAGCTTGTGGGGGCAGGTAGATACGCAGTATTTT.

This sequence joins TRBV6-6 and TRBJ2-2, with D tentatively TRBD1 (6 bases). There are 16 residues in the CDR3. Trimming shortened V by 7 bases and J by 0 bases, and 15 bases separated the two germline ends. The germline V gene encodes CDR1 MNHNY and CDR2 SVGAGI (reference sequence). The CDR3 sequence: CASIPTGITNTGELFF. For the CDR3, the DNA is TGTGCCAGCATCCCTACAGGGATCACGAACACCGGGGAGCTGTTTTTT.

The V and J genes are TRBV7-2 and TRBJ1-4, with TRBD1 as a possible D gene (5 bases). Trimming shortened V by 7 bases and J by 5 bases, and 11 bases separated the two germline ends. The germline V gene encodes CDR1 SGHTA and CDR2 FQGNSA. The CDR3 is made up of 13 amino acids. The CDR3: CASTLGPNEKLFF. CDR3 sequence (DNA): TGTGCCAGCACGTTGGGGCCAAATGAAAAACTGTTTTTT.

The chain carries TRBV27 and TRBJ2-1; D not certain. With 2 bases removed from V and 10 bases from J, the gap between germline ends came to 9 bases. The CDR3 runs 12 residues. Per the germline V gene, CDR1 is MNHEY and CDR2 is SMNVEV (reference sequence). The CDR3 loop reads CASSLGGREQFF. CDR3 DNA sequence: TGTGCCAGCAGTTTAGGTGGCAGAGAGCAGTTCTTC.

This clone was observed a few times. The chain recombines TRBV7-9 with TRBJ2-5; TRBD1 matches at 9 bases. Germline-derived CDR1 and CDR2 are SEHNR and FQNEAQ (reference sequence). The CDR3 is 17 amino acids. V lost 5 bases to trimming and J lost 1 base; unmatched junction nucleotides: 11. The CDR3 region has the DNA TGTGCCAGCAGCCTACGCCAATCGGACAGGGGCCAAGAGACCCAGTACTTC. Translation gives CASSLRQSDRGQETQYF.

The chain uses TRBV30 and TRBJ1-1; no definite D call. V was cut by 6 bases and J by 0 bases, with 8 bases left in between. The CDR3 contains 12 residues. The germline gives CDR1 GTSNPN, CDR2 SVGIG (reference sequence). The DNA for the CDR3 is TGTGCCTGCCAGGCTTTGAACACTGAAGCTTTCTTT. It specifies CACQALNTEAFF.

J is TRBJ1-2 and V is TRBV19; tentatively, D is TRBD1 (5 bases). Germline CDR1 reads LNHDA; CDR2 reads SQIVND (reference sequence). This CDR3 contains 12 residues. V was cut by 3 bases and J by 8 bases, with 10 bases left in between. The CDR3, as DNA: TGTGCCAGTAGTATTGGAGGGGACGGCTACACCTTC. Its translation is CASSIGGDGYTF.

The V call is TRBV29-1, the J call TRBJ2-1; 9 bases map to TRBD1. V was pared by 3 bases and J by 9 bases, with 9 bases of the junction left unmatched. The germline V gene encodes CDR1 SQVTM and CDR2 ANQGSEA. The CDR3 contains 14 residues. CDR3 sequence: CSVEAGTGSIEQFF. In nucleotides, the CDR3 is TGCAGCGTTGAGGCCGGGACAGGGAGTATTGAGCAGTTCTTC.

The chain carries TRBV19 and TRBJ2-7; D uncertain. Trimming took 5 bases from V and 7 from J, leaving 12 bases between them. Germline loops: CDR1 LNHDA, CDR2 SQIVND (reference sequence). CDR3 length: 12 amino acids. The CDR3 reads CASSPLRGEQYF. The CDR3, as DNA: TGTGCCAGTAGTCCCCTACGAGGAGAGCAGTACTTC.

As concerns this clone: In the same sample, other DNA sequences code for this CDR3. The chain joins TRBV5-1 to TRBJ1-6; D gene ambiguous. The CDR3 covers 15 residues. V was trimmed by 2 bases and J by 0 bases, leaving 6 bases between them. Germline CDR1 and CDR2: SGHRS and YFSETQ. CDR3 loop: CASSLGSSYNSPLHF. The CDR3 coding sequence is TGCGCCAGCAGCTTAGGGAGCTCCTATAATTCACCCCTCCACTTT.

The rearrangement uses TRBV11-2 and TRBJ2-6; D not resolved. CDR1 and CDR2 (germline): SGHAT, FQNNGV. V shed 6 bases and J shed 4 bases, with 4 bases lying between them. The CDR3 consists of 12 residues. The CDR3 protein is CASRQGANVLTF. The DNA of the CDR3 is TGTGCCAGCAGACAAGGGGCCAACGTCCTGACTTTC.

This chain joins TRBV7-2 and TRBJ2-7; D is unresolved. The CDR3 is made up of 15 amino acids. With 2 bases removed from V and 2 bases from J, the gap between germline ends came to 13 bases. CDR1 and CDR2 from the germline V gene are SGHTA and FQGNSA. The chain's CDR3 is CASSLIHNGAYEQYF. Here the CDR3 DNA reads TGTGCCAGCAGCTTAATACACAACGGAGCCTACGAGCAGTACTTC.

This chain joins TRBV10-3 and TRBJ1-1; 7 bases line up with TRBD1. V lost 3 bases, J lost 5 bases, and 6 bases stayed unmatched. CDR3 length: 14 residues. Germline assignment: CDR1 ENHRY and CDR2 SYGVKD. CDR3 DNA: TGTGCCATCAGTGACGCACAGGGGTGGACTGAAGCTTTCTTT. Protein product: CAISDAQGWTEAFF.